Shown below are 27 T cell receptor beta chains from a single sample sequenced in a study of T cells in localized non-small cell lung cancer. The method was immunoSEQ multiplex PCR; TCRdb's version includes in-frame clones alone and lacks a portion of them. The table includes about 54,000 clones, about 85% detected once. Sequencing was performed on peripheral blood, taken before any cancer treatment. The receptor source for this set is a female donor older than 55 with stage II squamous cell lung carcinoma.

V usage is TRBV9 and J usage is TRBJ1-2; tentatively, D is TRBD1 (5 bases). The germline CDR1 and CDR2 sequences are SGDLS and YYNGEE. V was trimmed by 0 bases and J by 1 base, leaving 10 bases between them. The CDR3 contains 15 residues. The CDR3 DNA sequence: TGTGCCAGCAGCGTAGGACCGGGACTTAACTATGGCTACACCTTC. Translating it yields CASSVGPGLNYGYTF.

This chain uses TRBV27 with TRBJ1-5; D is unclear. V was clipped by 2 bases and J by 6 bases, with 17 bases between them. The germline CDR1 and CDR2 sequences are MNHEY and SMNVEV (reference sequence). The CDR3 has 16 amino acids. DNA of the CDR3: TGTGCCAGCAGTTTAAAGTATCCAGGATTACTTCAGCCCCAGCATTTT. It codes for CASSLKYPGLLQPQHF.

This clone appeared a single time. The chain carries TRBV5-1 and TRBJ2-7; a weak D match, TRBD1 (6 bases). Germline V lookup: CDR1 SGHRS, CDR2 YFSETQ. V was trimmed by 4 bases and J by 1 base, leaving 15 bases between them. CDR3 size: 15 residues. The DNA of the CDR3 is TGCGCCAGCAGCCCCCAATCCCAGGGGTCCTACGAGCAGTACTTC. This gives the protein CASSPQSQGSYEQYF.

CDR3 nucleotide sequence: TGTGCCAGTCACCAAGAGACCCAGTACTTC. This sequence encodes CASHQETQYF. The chain uses TRBV27 and TRBJ2-5; D unclear. CDR1 is MNHEY and CDR2 is SMNVEV in the germline V gene (reference sequence). Trimming took off 9 bases at V and 0 bases at J, with 2 bases between the two ends. This CDR3 is built from 10 residues.

The rearrangement links TRBV5-6 to TRBJ2-1, with D uncertain. Germline lookup yields CDR1 SGHDT and CDR2 YYEEEE. The CDR3 runs to 14 residues. V lost 4 bases and J lost 5, with 13 bases in between. The CDR3 is CASSPPGSNNEQFF. CDR3 in DNA: TGTGCCAGCAGCCCCCCGGGTTCCAACAATGAGCAGTTCTTC.

This chain uses TRBV7-2 with TRBJ1-5; weak D call: TRBD1 (6 bases). The CDR3 loop spans 18 amino acids. The V and J ends lost 5 bases and 2 bases respectively, with 22 bases between them. Germline lookup yields CDR1 SGHTA and CDR2 FQGNSA. CDR3 coding DNA: TGTGCCAGCAGCCCGGGCGGACAGACTTTATATGGCAATCAGCCCCAGCATTTT. This translates into CASSPGGQTLYGNQPQHF.

The chain links TRBV5-1 to TRBJ1-1; TRBD1 matches at 10 bases. CDR3 size: 15 residues. With V trimmed by 2 bases and J by 4 bases, 5 bases remained unmatched. From germline, CDR1 is SGHRS and CDR2 YFSETQ. The CDR3 sequence: CASSLRGQGSTEAFF. CDR3 bases: TGCGCCAGCAGCTTAAGGGGACAGGGGAGCACTGAAGCTTTCTTT.

V usage is TRBV4-3 and J usage is TRBJ1-5; the D gene is possibly TRBD1 (6 bases). This CDR3 is 15 amino acids long. Trimming cost V 0 bases and J 4 bases, with 10 bases left between them. Germline loops: CDR1 LGHNA, CDR2 YSLEER. DNA of the CDR3: TGCGCCAGCAGCCAAGAAACAGGGTTAAATCAGCCCCAGCATTTT. Protein: CASSQETGLNQPQHF.

The chain has TRBV5-1 and TRBJ2-3; D may be TRBD2 (5 bases). Trimming pared 3 bases from V and 0 bases from J, leaving 11 bases between. Germline CDR1 SGHRS, CDR2 YFSETQ. The CDR3 contains 15 residues. This chain's CDR3 is CASSSIAFSTDTQYF. As DNA, the CDR3 is TGCGCCAGCAGCTCTATAGCGTTTAGCACAGATACGCAGTATTTT.

CDR3: CSVDLQAQETQYF. The CDR3 bases are TGCAGCGTTGACTTACAGGCCCAAGAGACCCAGTACTTC. The V and J genes are TRBV29-1 and TRBJ2-5, with a tentative D call TRBD1 (5 bases). Germline V lookup: CDR1 SQVTM, CDR2 ANQGSEA. The CDR3 sequence is 13 residues long. Trimming pared 3 bases from V and 1 base from J, leaving 9 bases between. The whole variable domain, filled in from reference TRBV29-1 and TRBJ2-5, reads SAVISQKPSRDICQRGTSLTIQCQVDSQVTMMFWYRQQPGQSLTLIATANQGSEATYESGFVIDKFPISRPNLTFSTLTVSNMSPEDSSIYLCSVDLQAQETQYFGPGTRLLVL.

The genes are TRBV6-5 and TRBJ2-1; TRBD2 might be the D (5 bases). The V end lost 0 bases, the J end lost 6 bases, and 6 bases lay between the germline ends. The CDR3 has 13 amino acids. Germline lookup yields CDR1 MNHEY and CDR2 SVGAGI. The CDR3 spells CASSYSLGNEQFF. The CDR3 region has the DNA TGTGCCAGCAGTTACTCACTAGGCAATGAGCAGTTCTTC.

This chain connects TRBV5-1 to TRBJ1-4, with D perhaps TRBD1 (6 bases). The CDR3 totals 15 residues. Germline CDR1 is SGHRS and CDR2 is YFSETQ. The V end lost 3 bases, the J end lost 0 bases, and 9 bases lay between the germline ends. This CDR3 reads CASSSTGTTNEKLFF. CDR3 in DNA: TGCGCCAGCAGCTCAACAGGGACAACTAATGAAAAACTGTTTTTT.

The chain has TRBV2 and TRBJ2-1; D is undetermined. V gave up 2 bases and J gave up 8 bases, with 19 bases separating them. The V gene's germline CDR1 is SNHLY and CDR2 FYNNEI. The CDR3 contains 16 residues. CDR3 sequence: CASSENLARPGDEQFF. CDR3 nucleotide sequence: TGTGCCAGCAGTGAAAATCTGGCGCGTCCGGGCGATGAGCAGTTCTTC. Combining the CDR3 with reference TRBV2 and TRBJ2-1 gives the whole variable domain EPEVTQTPSHQVTQMGQEVILRCVPISNHLYFYWYRQILGQKVEFLVSFYNNEISEKSEIFDDQFSVERPDGSNFTLKIRSTKLEDSAMYFCASSENLARPGDEQFFGPGTRLTVL.

CDR3 protein: CASSYDPGVNTEAFF. CDR3 DNA sequence: TGCGCCAGCAGCTACGACCCTGGGGTGAACACTGAAGCTTTCTTT. The rearrangement joins TRBV5-1 to TRBJ1-1, with D uncertain. V was clipped by 3 bases and J by 0 bases, with 12 bases between them. CDR3 length equals 15 residues. Germline lookup yields CDR1 SGHRS and CDR2 YFSETQ.

The rearrangement uses TRBV7-7 and TRBJ2-3; 7 positions agree with TRBD1. Trimming cost V 8 bases and J 2 bases; bases outside gene matches: 4. CDR1 is SSHAT and CDR2 is FNYEAQ in the germline V gene (reference sequence). This CDR3 is 13 amino acids long. The CDR3 coding sequence is TGTGCCAGCCAACAGGGGTACACAGATACGCAGTATTTT. Translation gives CASQQGYTDTQYF.

The chain combines TRBV7-2 with TRBJ1-2; 7 positions match TRBD1. Germline-derived CDR1 and CDR2 are SGHTA and FQGNSA. V trimming: 1 base; J trimming: 7 bases; junction bases outside the gene matches: 9. This CDR3 comprises 15 residues. The CDR3 loop is CASSLVIGGDGGYTF. CDR3 nucleotides: TGTGCCAGCAGCTTAGTGATAGGGGGCGACGGTGGCTACACCTTC.

This sequence joins TRBV28 and TRBJ1-2; possible D gene TRBD1, 5 bases. The CDR3 extends over 21 amino acids. The germline V gene has CDR1 MDHEN and CDR2 SYDVKM. V lost 2 bases and J lost 4, with 32 bases in between. CDR3 protein: CASSLESLWSTSGFRFYGYTF. The CDR3 DNA reads as TGTGCCAGCAGTTTAGAGTCATTATGGTCGACGTCAGGGTTCCGTTTCTATGGCTACACCTTC.

This chain joins TRBV2 and TRBJ1-3, with D possibly TRBD1 on 5 matching bases. Germline V gene lookup returns CDR1 SNHLY and CDR2 FYNNEI. The CDR3 totals 15 residues. Trimming removed 6 bases at V and 2 bases at J, with 14 bases between. The CDR3 reads CASSVLGETGNTIYF. CDR3 DNA sequence: TGTGCCAGCAGCGTCCTGGGGGAGACTGGAAACACCATATATTTT.

The DNA of the CDR3 is TGTGCCAGCAGAAGGGGACAGGAAAAAATTTATGAGCAGTTCTTC. It encodes CASRRGQEKIYEQFF. The genes are TRBV27 and TRBJ2-1, with TRBD1 matching 8 bases. This CDR3 comprises 15 residues. CDR1 is MNHEY, CDR2 SMNVEV, per germline (reference sequence). V shed 6 bases, J shed 8 bases, and the junction held 12 bases outside the gene matches.

This clone was detected only a few times. The chain employs TRBV4-1 and TRBJ1-5, with D possibly matching TRBD1 (5 bases). Germline-derived CDR1 and CDR2 are MGHRA and YSYEKL. The CDR3 is 17 amino acids. Trimming removed 1 base at V and 3 bases at J, with 16 bases between. CDR3: CASSQGDSLLSNQPQHF. DNA of the CDR3: TGCGCCAGCAGCCAAGGCGACAGCTTACTCTCCAATCAGCCCCAGCATTTT.

The V gene is TRBV7-2, the J gene TRBJ2-5, with a weak D call TRBD2 (5 bases). The CDR3 is 14 amino acids. The ends were cut back, 1 base at V and 5 bases at J, with 11 bases in the middle. Per the germline V gene, CDR1 is SGHTA and CDR2 is FQGNSA. CDR3 sequence: CASSLDPGKETQYF. Written as DNA, the CDR3 is TGTGCCAGCAGCTTAGACCCGGGAAAGGAGACCCAGTACTTC.

The rearrangement uses TRBV5-4 and TRBJ1-1; D uncertain. The CDR3 sequence is 13 residues long. Germline loops: CDR1 SGHNT, CDR2 YYREEE (reference sequence). Trimming pared 4 bases from V and 4 bases from J, leaving 11 bases between. This CDR3 is CASSAPKVTEAFF. The CDR3 DNA reads TGTGCCAGCAGCGCCCCTAAGGTCACTGAAGCTTTCTTT.

This chain joins TRBV18 and TRBJ1-2; D gene unclear. The length of the CDR3 is 15 residues. Germline V lookup: CDR1 KGHSH, CDR2 LQKENI. V was trimmed by 2 bases and J by 1 base, leaving 11 bases between them. The CDR3 loop is CASSPEGGVNYGYTF. Here the CDR3 DNA reads TGTGCCAGCTCACCAGAGGGCGGAGTTAACTATGGCTACACCTTC.

In its sample, this clone was seen once. CDR3 protein: CASSLSNQPQHF. The CDR3 nucleotides are TGTGCCAGCAGCTTATCAAATCAGCCCCAGCATTTT. The chain couples TRBV7-9 to TRBJ1-5; the D is unclear. The CDR3 spans 12 residues. The V gene lost 2 bases and the J gene lost 4 bases, with 3 bases spanning the gap. Germline V gene sequence: CDR1 SEHNR, CDR2 FQNEAQ (reference sequence).

The rearrangement links TRBV7-9 to TRBJ1-5; unclear D gene. Trimming took 1 base from V and 6 from J, leaving 7 bases between them. The germline gives CDR1 SEHNR, CDR2 FQNEAQ (reference sequence). The CDR3 runs to 13 residues. The CDR3 here is CASSLGSSQPQHF. The CDR3 DNA follows: TGTGCCAGCAGCTTAGGTTCTAGTCAGCCCCAGCATTTT.

The genes are TRBV2 and TRBJ2-7, with 7 bases matching TRBD1. This CDR3 is 15 amino acids long. Germline V gene lookup returns CDR1 SNHLY and CDR2 FYNNEI. V trimming: 6 bases; J trimming: 3 bases; junction bases outside the gene matches: 11. As DNA, the CDR3 is TGTGCCAGCAGGCCCGCAGGGGGAACTCTCTACGAGCAGTACTTC. It encodes CASRPAGGTLYEQYF.

Only a few counts were recorded for this clone. V and J are TRBV13 and TRBJ1-2, with D hard to call. V lost 7 bases and J 6 bases, leaving 12 bases between the germline ends. Germline loops: CDR1 PRHDT, CDR2 FYEKMQ (reference sequence). This CDR3 is built from 12 residues. The CDR3 is CASNQAGNGYTF. DNA for the CDR3: TGTGCCAGCAATCAGGCAGGCAATGGCTACACCTTC.